The sequence of this T cell receptor (beta chain) was determined in a study of T cells in Graves' hyperthyroidism and ophthalmopathy. A few counts support this clonotype. Germline V CDR1 and CDR2: SGHVS, FQNEAQ. This CDR3 is built from 16 residues. Trimming cost V 1 base and J 7 bases, with 14 bases left between them. Amplified TCR beta CDR3 regions derived from RNA transcripts. Researchers ran a first-round RT-PCR on the TCR CDR3 using the HTBI primer set. TCRdb reprocessed the multiplex PCR reads with MiXCR, giving one entry per CDR3 protein. The table shows 550,000 to 650,000 distinct CDR3 sequences, with 11% to 15% occurring only once.

The chain links TRBV7-8 to TRBJ1-6; D remains ambiguous. The TCR was taken from a woman between 40 and 55 years old with Graves' hyperthyroidism. Sequenced material: blood. The CDR3 DNA reads TGTGCCAGCAGCTTAGGGTCTTCGGGTGGCAATTCACCCCTCCACTTT. Its translation is CASSLGSSGGNSPLHF.